These 9 T cell receptor beta chains were all obtained from the same sample, sequenced in a study of chemoradiotherapy in HPV16-positive cancers. Some clones are missing from TCRdb's copy, which holds only in-frame ones; the method was immunoSEQ multiplex PCR. The sample yields tens of thousands of clones, roughly nine tenths seen once. The source was blood, collected from a patient who underwent chemoradiotherapy. All receptors come from a human donor with HPV-associated anogenital cancer.

This chain links TRBV5-1 with TRBJ1-2; D ambiguous. Germline values: CDR1 SGHRS, CDR2 YFSETQ. The CDR3 has 13 amino acids. The germline V and J ends were trimmed by 1 base and 2 bases, with 6 bases remaining between them. The CDR3 is CASSLNQNYGYTF. The CDR3 bases are TGCGCCAGCAGCTTGAATCAAAACTATGGCTACACCTTC.

This chain connects TRBV2 to TRBJ1-6; 7 bases map to TRBD1. The CDR3 is 14 amino acids. The germline V gene encodes CDR1 SNHLY and CDR2 FYNNEI. Trimming at V came to 6 bases and at J to 6 bases, leaving 5 bases not matched to a gene. CDR3 nucleotides: TGTGCCAGCAGCCCGACAGGGTCTAATTCACCCCTCCACTTT. Encoded protein: CASSPTGSNSPLHF.

This chain links TRBV5-1 with TRBJ1-5; D gene ambiguous. In germline, CDR1 is SGHRS, CDR2 YFSETQ. Trimming shortened V by 0 bases and J by 7 bases, and 8 bases separated the two germline ends. The CDR3 spans 13 residues. The DNA for the CDR3 is TGCGCCAGCAGCTTGGGGGTAGGCCAGCCCCAGCATTTT. This sequence encodes CASSLGVGQPQHF. The entire variable domain, with the rest obtained from reference TRBV5-1 and TRBJ1-5, is as follows: KAGVTQTPRYLIKTRGQQVTLSCSPISGHRSVSWYQQTPGQGLQFLFEYFSETQRNKGNFPGRFSGRQFSNSRSEMNVSTLELGDSALYLCASSLGVGQPQHFGDGTRLSIL.

The rearrangement uses TRBV18 and TRBJ2-1, with D maybe TRBD2 (6 bases). CDR1 KGHSH and CDR2 LQKENI come from the germline V gene. The CDR3 has 15 amino acids. Trimming shortened V by 4 bases and J by 7 bases, and 17 bases separated the two germline ends. CDR3 sequence reads: CASSQTGTGLNEQFF. The CDR3 bases are TGTGCCAGCTCACAAACCGGGACTGGACTGAATGAGCAGTTCTTC. The entire variable domain, with the rest obtained from reference TRBV18 and TRBJ2-1, is as follows: NAGVMQNPRHLVRRRGQEARLRCSPMKGHSHVYWYRQLPEEGLKFMVYLQKENIIDESGMPKERFSAEFPKEGPSILRIQQVVRGDSAAYFCASSQTGTGLNEQFFGPGTRLTVL.

The chain recombines TRBV20-1 with TRBJ1-1; the D gene is possibly TRBD1 (5 bases). The germline CDR1 and CDR2 sequences are DFQATT and SNEGSKA (reference sequence). The CDR3 consists of 11 residues. Trimming shortened V by 6 bases and J by 11 bases, and 16 bases separated the two germline ends. The CDR3 region has the DNA TGCAGTGCGGAGACAGAGCTGAAGGCTTTCTTT. This translates into CSAETELKAFF.

The rearrangement joins TRBV19 to TRBJ2-7, with D maybe TRBD2 (7 bases). V was clipped by 6 bases and J by 1 base, with 16 bases between them. The CDR3 has 15 residues. The germline V gene encodes CDR1 LNHDA and CDR2 SQIVND (reference sequence). CDR3 nucleotide sequence: TGTGCCAGTAGCCCTAGCGGAGGGGGTTCCTACGAGCAGTACTTC. The encoded protein is CASSPSGGGSYEQYF.

This clone was found once. The chain has TRBV5-6 and TRBJ2-3; 7 bases are a match to TRBD1. The V and J ends lost 2 bases and 3 bases, in that order; junction bases with no gene match: 6. CDR1 is SGHDT, CDR2 YYEEEE, per germline. The CDR3 has 15 amino acids. The DNA of the CDR3 is TGTGCCAGCAGCTTTTCGACAGGGTCTACAGATACGCAGTATTTT. Translating it yields CASSFSTGSTDTQYF.

CDR3 amino acids: CASSLGDRGHEKLFF. CDR3 DNA sequence: TGTGCCAGCAGCTTGGGGGACAGGGGCCATGAAAAACTGTTTTTT. This chain connects TRBV5-8 to TRBJ1-4, with TRBD1 identical over 10 bases. The length of the CDR3 is 15 residues. V lost 0 bases to trimming and J lost 6 bases; unmatched junction nucleotides: 2. Germline V gene lookup returns CDR1 SGHTS and CDR2 YDEGEE.

The table lists this clone with a count of one. This chain uses TRBV14 with TRBJ2-7; 7 bases are a match to TRBD1. This CDR3 has 15 amino acids. Germline V CDR1 and CDR2: SGHDN, FVKESK. V trimming: 4 bases; J trimming: 1 base; junction bases outside the gene matches: 7. CDR3 sequence (DNA): TGTGCCAGCAGCCCTCCCAGGGGGAAATCCTACGAGCAGTACTTC. It encodes CASSPPRGKSYEQYF. Based on the CDR3 plus reference TRBV14 and TRBJ2-7, the full variable domain is EAGVTQFPSHSVIEKGQTVTLRCDPISGHDNLYWYRRVMGKEIKFLLHFVKESKQDESGMPNNRFLAERTGGTYSTLKVQPAELEDSGVYFCASSPPRGKSYEQYFGPGTRLTVT.